The following is a T cell receptor beta chain sequence with its context. What it recognizes is unknown. The Oncomine TCR Beta short-read assay was applied to DNA of cultured CD4+ T cells. TCRdb re-called the PCR reads with MiXCR, one entry per CDR3 protein. The repertoire has more than 12,000 distinct CDR3 sequences, roughly 75% of them found once; the top ten carry 11%. This sample stems from a study of vaccination and CD4 T cells after COVID-19. Study-level information: Post-COVID draws followed diagnosis by a median around 100 days (range 35 to 161).

As to treatment: approximately nine-day PBMC culture with coronavirus spike peptide pools or control peptides (ViraFEST assay). PCR tests turned positive between March and December 2020, before US Alpha, Beta and Delta variants. Peptide pools at about 9.7 ug/ml, together with around 10 IU/ml IL-2, were added to cultures of approximately 1.9 million PBMCs per well. Trimming at V came to 5 bases and at J to 4 bases, leaving 10 bases not matched to a gene. The CDR3 loop spans 15 amino acids. V usage is TRBV12-3 or TRBV12-4 and J usage is TRBJ1-2; 7 positions match TRBD1. The clonotype comes from a human donor who had recovered from COVID-19. The material sequenced was CD4+ T cells from blood, cultured in vitro. CDR3 DNA: TGTGCCAGCAGTGACAAGGGGGCGCGGGGCTATGGCTACACCTTC. It is translated as CASSDKGARGYGYTF.